Below, 23 T cell receptor beta chains from the same sample are listed, as sequenced in a study of shared clonotypes between healthy human individuals. CD45RO-negative CD8 cells positively selected for CCR7 made up the naive population, which excluded terminally differentiated effector memory CD45RA+ cells. Some clones are missing from TCRdb's copy, which holds only in-frame ones; the method was immunoSEQ multiplex PCR. The data hold fewer than 1 million clones, with 96% observed a single time. The sequenced material came from naive CD8+ T cells sorted from blood. The receptor set was obtained from a man younger than 45 in good health.

Note on this clone: Other DNA sequences in this specimen translate into the identical CDR3. The rearrangement links TRBV4-3 to TRBJ2-7; 10 nucleotides match TRBD2. This CDR3 region has 15 residues. Germline loops: CDR1 LGHNA, CDR2 YSLEER. With 3 bases clipped from V and 1 base from J, the junction kept 3 bases outside the gene matches. The CDR3 reads CASSQLAGGSYEQYF. The CDR3 DNA is TGCGCCAGCAGCCAGTTAGCGGGAGGTTCCTACGAGCAGTACTTC.

This rearrangement joins TRBV7-8 to TRBJ2-2, with D uncertain. From germline, CDR1 is SGHVS and CDR2 FQNEAQ. The CDR3 is made up of 14 amino acids. V shed 3 bases and J shed 4 bases, with 9 bases lying between them. The CDR3 loop is CASSFRRRTGELFF. The CDR3 nucleotides are TGTGCCAGCAGCTTCAGAAGGCGCACCGGGGAGCTGTTTTTT.

This chain joins TRBV7-9 and TRBJ1-4; TRBD1 matches 11 bases. The CDR3 spans 17 residues. The V and J ends lost 5 bases and 5 bases, in that order; junction bases with no gene match: 10. Germline V gene data show CDR1 as SEHNR and CDR2 as FQNEAQ (reference sequence). The CDR3 DNA is TGTGCCAGCAGCCAGGACAGGGGGCTAGTCGGGAATGAAAAACTGTTTTTT. This codes for CASSQDRGLVGNEKLFF.

The table lists this clone with a count of one. The chain carries TRBV11-2 and TRBJ1-3; D call uncertain. The CDR3 covers 14 residues. Germline CDR1 is SGHAT and CDR2 is FQNNGV. V lost 2 bases to trimming and J lost 4 bases, with 9 bases between them. The CDR3 is CASSLWDSGNTIYF. In DNA form, the CDR3 reads TGTGCCAGCAGCTTATGGGATTCAGGAAACACCATATATTTT.

The rearrangement uses TRBV5-1 and TRBJ2-5; D gene ambiguous. V lost 4 bases, J lost 3 bases, and 10 bases lay in between. CDR3 length: 13 amino acids. Germline V gives CDR1 SGHRS, CDR2 YFSETQ. The CDR3 nucleotides read TGCGCCAGCAGCCCAGAAAAAGAAGAGACCCAGTACTTC. It specifies CASSPEKEETQYF.

A word on this clone: Distinct nucleotide sequences in the sample also encode this CDR3. The chain carries TRBV9 and TRBJ2-7, with 10 bases lining up with TRBD1. The CDR3 extends over 14 amino acids. Germline-derived CDR1 and CDR2 are SGDLS and YYNGEE. Trimming removed 3 bases from V and 0 bases from J; junction bases left unmatched: 0. The CDR3 loop reads CASSGTGGSYEQYF. The CDR3 DNA reads TGTGCCAGCAGCGGGACAGGGGGCTCCTACGAGCAGTACTTC.

The chain couples TRBV11-2 to TRBJ1-3; tentatively, D is TRBD1 (5 bases). There are 16 residues in the CDR3. Trimming left V 5 bases short and J 2 bases short, with 16 bases between. Per germline, CDR1 SGHAT and CDR2 FQNNGV. CDR3 in DNA: TGTGCCAGCAGCCCCACCCCGGGGGTCGCTGGAAACACCATATATTTT. Amino acids: CASSPTPGVAGNTIYF.

The chain has TRBV4-1 and TRBJ2-7; 9 bases map to TRBD2. V lost 4 bases to trimming and J lost 3 bases; unmatched junction nucleotides: 7. Per the germline V gene, CDR1 is MGHRA and CDR2 is YSYEKL. This CDR3 has 15 amino acids. The CDR3 nucleotides read TGCGCCAGCAGCCCACGGATAGCGGGAGTCTACGAGCAGTACTTC. It is translated as CASSPRIAGVYEQYF.

The CDR3 here is CASSFRDHNTGELFF. The CDR3 DNA reads as TGTGCCAGCAGCTTCCGGGACCATAACACCGGGGAGCTGTTTTTT. This chain links TRBV7-8 with TRBJ2-2; TRBD1 or TRBD2 may be the D gene (5 bases each). The germline V and J ends were trimmed by 3 bases and 2 bases, with 10 bases remaining between them. From germline, CDR1 is SGHVS and CDR2 FQNEAQ. This CDR3 comprises 15 residues.

Regarding this clone: Other DNA sequences in the same sample also yield this CDR3. The CDR3 DNA sequence: TGCGCCAGCAGCTTGGGTACAGGGATCTACGAGCAGTACTTC. Encoded protein: CASSLGTGIYEQYF. This chain uses TRBV5-1 with TRBJ2-7, with D perhaps matching TRBD1 (6 bases). Germline loops: CDR1 SGHRS, CDR2 YFSETQ. This CDR3 has 14 residues. V lost 0 bases and J 3 bases, leaving 10 bases between the germline ends.

The chain couples TRBV19 to TRBJ2-7, with 8 bases fitting TRBD2. The CDR3 runs 14 residues. V dropped 6 bases and J dropped 6; count of bases not matched to a gene: 10. CDR1 and CDR2 (germline): LNHDA, SQIVND (reference sequence). CDR3 sequence (DNA): TGTGCCAGTAGCGCGAATAGCGGGATGTTCGAGCAGTACTTC. Amino acid sequence: CASSANSGMFEQYF.

The rearrangement uses TRBV27 and TRBJ2-7; 10 bases are shared with TRBD2. V was pared by 3 bases and J by 5 bases, with 16 bases of the junction left unmatched. The CDR3 runs 18 residues. The germline gives CDR1 MNHEY, CDR2 SMNVEV (reference sequence). The chain's CDR3 is CASSFLRASGSSVNEQYF. CDR3 sequence (DNA): TGTGCCAGCAGTTTCCTGAGGGCTAGCGGGAGTTCTGTCAACGAGCAGTACTTC.

The count of this clone is one. The chain links TRBV29-1 to TRBJ2-1; D may be TRBD1 or TRBD2 (7 bases each). The V gene's germline CDR1 is SQVTM and CDR2 ANQGSEA. The V gene lost 3 bases and the J gene lost 4 bases, with 19 bases spanning the gap. The CDR3 extends over 16 amino acids. The CDR3 DNA reads as TGCAGCGTTGAGGGTGGCAGGGGGGGGACATACAATGAGCAGTTCTTC. This encodes CSVEGGRGGTYNEQFF.

The CDR3 here is CASSATSYNEQFF. The CDR3 DNA is TGTGCCAGCTCCGCTACCAGTTACAATGAGCAGTTCTTC. The chain combines TRBV19 with TRBJ2-1, with D unresolved. V lost 9 bases, J lost 4 bases, and 13 bases lay in between. The CDR3 loop spans 13 amino acids. Germline-derived CDR1 and CDR2 are LNHDA and SQIVND (reference sequence).

V is TRBV7-8 and J is TRBJ2-5; D is undetermined. Germline assignment: CDR1 SGHVS and CDR2 FQNEAQ. Trimming shortened V by 1 base and J by 4 bases, and 7 bases separated the two germline ends. CDR3 length: 13 residues. The CDR3 coding sequence is TGTGCCAGCAGCTTAGGAGGCGGAGAGACCCAGTACTTC. Protein: CASSLGGGETQYF.

The chain employs TRBV5-1 and TRBJ2-7, with unresolved D. This CDR3 has 12 residues. V gave up 0 bases and J gave up 7 bases, with 8 bases separating them. Germline V lookup: CDR1 SGHRS, CDR2 YFSETQ. CDR3 protein: CASSLGQTEQYF. In DNA, the CDR3 is TGCGCCAGCAGCTTGGGACAAACAGAGCAGTACTTC.

For this clone: This sample also contains other DNA sequences that code for the same CDR3. The rearrangement uses TRBV7-9 and TRBJ1-5; TRBD1 matches 9 bases. From germline, CDR1 is SEHNR and CDR2 FQNEAQ (reference sequence). V trimming: 3 bases; J trimming: 4 bases; junction bases outside the gene matches: 1. This CDR3 region has 14 residues. CDR3 in amino acids: CASSLGQGNQPQHF. CDR3 nucleotides: TGTGCCAGCAGCTTGGGACAGGGAAATCAGCCCCAGCATTTT. The full variable domain, completed using reference TRBV7-9 and TRBJ1-5, is DTGVSQNPRHKITKRGQNVTFRCDPISEHNRLYWYRQTLGQGPEFLTYFQNEAQLEKSRLLSDRFSAERPKGSFSTLEIQRTEQGDSAMYLCASSLGQGNQPQHFGDGTRLSIL.

V is TRBV7-9 and J is TRBJ1-1; 9 bases match TRBD1. The CDR3 sequence is 15 residues long. The V and J ends lost 5 bases and 3 bases, in that order; junction bases with no gene match: 7. Germline values: CDR1 SEHNR, CDR2 FQNEAQ (reference sequence). The CDR3 DNA reads TGTGCCAGCAGCGGTATACAGGGGGCAGACACTGAAGCTTTCTTT. It translates to CASSGIQGADTEAFF.

This clone was seen just once. This chain's CDR3 is CASSALARSTDTQYF. CDR3 in DNA: TGTGCCAGCAGCGCCCTAGCGCGTAGCACAGATACGCAGTATTTT. This chain joins TRBV9 and TRBJ2-3; TRBD2 is a possible D gene (6 bases). V dropped 3 bases and J dropped 0 bases, with 11 bases sitting between them. In germline, CDR1 is SGDLS, CDR2 YYNGEE. This CDR3 region has 15 residues.

The chain uses TRBV4-2 and TRBJ2-1, with no clear D. Germline lookup yields CDR1 LGHNA and CDR2 YNFKEQ. V lost 0 bases and J lost 0, with 12 bases in between. The CDR3 is 17 residues long. CDR3 bases: TGTGCCAGCAGCCAAGATTTGACCTTTAGCTCCTACAATGAGCAGTTCTTC. It specifies CASSQDLTFSSYNEQFF.

V usage is TRBV5-4 and J usage is TRBJ1-2, with 7 nucleotides matching TRBD1. The V gene's germline CDR1 is SGHNT and CDR2 YYREEE (reference sequence). J gave up 4 bases and V 1 base, and 10 bases lay outside the gene matches. The CDR3 has 16 amino acids. This CDR3 is CASSLITDRARYGYTF. CDR3 DNA sequence: TGTGCCAGCAGCTTGATAACCGACAGGGCTCGCTATGGCTACACCTTC.

This chain links TRBV27 with TRBJ2-7; TRBD2 aligns across 8 bases. The germline CDR1 and CDR2 sequences are MNHEY and SMNVEV (reference sequence). The CDR3 consists of 14 residues. The trim removed 6 bases at V and 2 bases at J, leaving 6 bases unmatched. The CDR3 sequence is CASSQLAGPYEQYF. CDR3 sequence (DNA): TGTGCCAGCAGCCAGCTAGCGGGCCCCTACGAGCAGTACTTC.

A note on this clone: One end of the junction varies from germline; a read error may be responsible. V is TRBV6-1 and J is TRBJ2-7; 9 bases are a match to TRBD1. Germline loops: CDR1 MNHNS, CDR2 SASEGT. The CDR3 is 16 amino acids. Here the CDR3 DNA reads TGTGCCAGCAGAGAAGAGGGGACAGGGTTTTCCTACGAGCAGTACTTC. This gives the protein CASREEGTGFSYEQYF.